A selection of T cell receptor beta chains follows, all from one sample in a study of cytomegalovirus exposure and HLA in healthy donors. Sequencing was performed with immunoSEQ multiplex PCR; in TCRdb, only in-frame clones are kept and a portion is missing. The sample contains 200,000 to 250,000 clones, 85% of which appear only once. Material: PBMCs. All receptors come from a girl aged 2 to 9 in good health and CMV-seronegative. Both conserved end residues are part of each CDR3. D genes are given only for firm matches. Size is stated for part of the rows, as once, few or many counts, or as a class when the clone is expanded.

J gene | D gene | V gene | clone size | CDR3 protein | CDR3 DNA
TRBJ2-3 | TRBD2 | TRBV7-6 | NA | CASSTIAGGTTDTQYF | TGTGCCAGCAGCACTATAGCGGGAGGGACCACAGATACGCAGTATTTT
TRBJ1-1 | NA | TRBV4-1 | NA | CASSQVRQGWGTEAFF | TGCGCCAGCAGCCAAGTCCGGCAGGGGTGGGGCACTGAAGCTTTCTTT
TRBJ2-1 | TRBD2 | TRBV7-2 | NA | CASSSPGLALYNEQFF | TGTGCCAGCAGCTCTCCGGGACTAGCACTATACAATGAGCAGTTCTTC
TRBJ1-1 | NA | TRBV4-1 | NA | CASSRWLRGNTEAFF | TGCGCCAGCAGCCGGTGGTTAAGGGGGAACACTGAAGCTTTCTTT
TRBJ1-2 | TRBD1 | TRBV27 | NA | CASSLTGQGNYGYTF | TGTGCCAGCAGTTTAACGGGACAGGGTAACTATGGCTACACCTTC
TRBJ2-1 | TRBD1 | TRBV6-4 | once | CASSEGTGNEQFF | TGTGCCAGCAGTGAAGGGACAGGGAATGAGCAGTTCTTC
TRBJ2-3 | TRBD2 | TRBV5-6 | NA | CASSPTSGAEDTQYF | TGTGCCAGCAGCCCCACTAGCGGGGCGGAAGATACGCAGTATTTT
TRBJ2-3 | NA | TRBV7-6 | NA | CASSLVAGMADTQYF | TGTGCCAGCAGCTTAGTGGCGGGTATGGCAGATACGCAGTATTTT
TRBJ2-7 | TRBD1 | TRBV7-9 | NA | CASSWGQGLLYEQYF | TGTGCCAGCAGCTGGGGACAGGGGTTGTTATACGAGCAGTACTTC
TRBJ1-6 | NA | TRBV30 | NA | CAWRGHSPPLHF | TGTGCCTGGAGAGGACATTCACCACCCCTCCACTTT
TRBJ2-7 | NA | TRBV10-3 | NA | CAITRAPSYEQYF | TGTGCCATCACGAGGGCACCTTCCTACGAGCAGTACTTC
TRBJ2-1 | NA | TRBV25-1 | NA | CASSKGYSSYNEQFF | TGTGCCAGCAGCAAAGGATACAGTTCCTACAATGAGCAGTTCTTC
TRBJ2-5 | NA | TRBV5-1 | once | CASSWTVEETQYF | TGCGCCAGCAGCTGGACAGTTGAAGAGACCCAGTACTTC
TRBJ2-5 | NA | TRBV27 | NA | CASSRASQETQYF | TGTGCCAGCAGCCGCGCTAGCCAGGAGACCCAGTACTTC
TRBJ2-7 | TRBD2 | TRBV7-8 | NA | CASSSGLAGIYEQYF | TGTGCCAGCAGCTCGGGACTAGCGGGTATATACGAGCAGTACTTC
TRBJ2-7 | NA | TRBV5-1 | once | CASSLVPMSGTYEQYF | TGCGCCAGCAGCTTGGTGCCGATGTCGGGGACCTACGAGCAGTACTTC
TRBJ2-1 | TRBD2 | TRBV19 | once | CASSIARLAGGYYNEQFF | TGTGCCAGTAGTATAGCGCGGCTAGCGGGGGGATACTACAATGAGCAGTTCTTC
TRBJ1-5 | NA | TRBV2 | NA | CASSVGRVGNQPQHF | TGTGCCAGCAGTGTAGGCAGGGTTGGAAATCAGCCTCAGCATTTT
TRBJ2-1 | TRBD2 | TRBV30 | NA | CASHSGRDSSYNEQFF | TGTGCCTCCCATAGCGGGAGGGATAGCTCCTACAATGAGCAGTTCTTC
TRBJ1-5 | NA | TRBV19 | NA | CASDTRGLGQPQHF | TGTGCCAGTGATACAAGGGGATTAGGGCAGCCCCAGCATTTT
TRBJ1-4 | TRBD1 | TRBV6-5 | NA | CASSRDREKLFF | TGTGCCAGCAGCCGGGACAGAGAAAAACTGTTTTTT
TRBJ2-7 | NA | TRBV7-9 | NA | CASSLDREQYF | TGTGCCAGCAGCTTAGACAGGGAGCAGTACTTC
TRBJ1-5 | NA | TRBV6-6 | few | CASSYSRDSNQPQHF | TGTGCCAGCAGTTACTCCCGCGATAGCAATCAGCCCCAGCATTTT
TRBJ1-2 | NA | TRBV30 | NA | CAWSVLVQDNTF | TGTGCCTGGAGTGTACTCGTCCAGGACAACACCTTC
TRBJ1-5 | TRBD1 | TRBV6-1 | NA | CASTDELQGLPQHF | TGTGCCAGCACAGACGAATTACAGGGGTTGCCCCAGCATTTT
TRBJ2-1 | NA | TRBV18 | once | CASSPSSSSYNEQFF | TGTGCCAGCTCACCTTCAAGTAGCTCCTACAATGAGCAGTTCTTC
TRBJ2-1 | TRBD2 | TRBV7-7 | few | CASSQVAGAYNEQFF | TGTGCCAGCAGCCAGGTAGCGGGAGCCTACAATGAGCAGTTCTTC
TRBJ1-1 | TRBD1 | TRBV16 | NA | CASSPQGTEAFF | TGTGCCAGCAGCCCACAGGGGACTGAAGCTTTCTTT
TRBJ1-3 | NA | TRBV5-1 | NA | CASSLGQSGNTIYF | TGCGCCAGCAGCTTGGGACAGAGTGGAAACACCATATATTTT
TRBJ1-2 | TRBD1 | TRBV7-9 | NA | CASSSTGTGDGYTF | TGTGCCAGCAGCTCTACAGGGACAGGGGATGGCTACACCTTC
TRBJ2-1 | TRBD2 | TRBV5-6 | NA | CASSWAGERFILNNEQFF | TGTGCCAGCAGCTGGGCGGGGGAGAGATTTATCCTTAACAATGAGCAGTTCTTC
TRBJ1-5 | TRBD1 | TRBV5-6 | NA | CASSLTGSNQPQHF | TGTGCCAGCAGCCTGACAGGGTCCAATCAGCCCCAGCATTTT
TRBJ2-1 | TRBD1 | TRBV6-7 | NA | CASSSPGTGGGNEQFF | TGTGCCAGCAGTTCTCCCGGGACAGGGGGCGGAAATGAGCAGTTCTTC
TRBJ2-7 | TRBD2 | TRBV27 | NA | CASSQWTSGYEQYF | TGTGCCAGCAGTCAATGGACTAGCGGCTACGAGCAGTACTTC
TRBJ2-6 | TRBD2 | TRBV9 | NA | CASSVARLAGASGANVLTF | TGTGCCAGCAGCGTAGCCCGGTTAGCGGGGGCCTCTGGGGCCAACGTCCTGACTTTC
TRBJ2-1 | NA | TRBV18 | NA | CASSPTTGGLFPDEQFF | TGTGCCAGCTCACCGACTACAGGGGGACTATTCCCAGATGAGCAGTTCTTC
TRBJ2-7 | NA | TRBV7-9 | NA | CASSFTSRDATYEQYF | TGTGCCAGCAGCTTCACTAGCCGGGACGCCACCTACGAGCAGTACTTC
TRBJ2-3 | TRBD2 | TRBV29-1 | NA | CSVSGGASPPTDTQYF | TGCAGCGTTAGCGGGGGGGCCTCTCCCCCCACAGATACGCAGTATTTT
TRBJ2-7 | NA | TRBV11-2 | NA | CASSLTVREQYF | TGTGCCAGCAGCTTAACAGTCAGAGAGCAGTACTTC
TRBJ2-1 | TRBD2 | TRBV20-1 | NA | CGGLAGEQFF | TGCGGGGGACTAGCGGGCGAGCAGTTCTTC
TRBJ1-1 | TRBD1 | TRBV27 | NA | CASSPGQGVTEAFF | TGTGCCAGCAGCCCGGGACAGGGAGTTACTGAAGCTTTCTTT
TRBJ2-7 | NA | TRBV15 | NA | CATSRGQGDRYEQYF | TGTGCCACCAGCAGGGGGCAAGGGGATAGGTACGAGCAGTACTTC
TRBJ1-6 | NA | TRBV14 | few | CASSRIENSPLHF | TGTGCCAGCAGCCGTATAGAGAATTCACCCCTCCACTTT
TRBJ2-3 | TRBD2 | TRBV10-3 | NA | CAIKTSASTDTQYF | TGTGCCATCAAAACTAGCGCTAGCACAGATACGCAGTATTTT
TRBJ2-1 | NA | TRBV21-1 | NA | CASGSGSRPYNEQFF | TGTGCCAGCGGTAGCGGGAGTCGACCCTACAATGAGCAGTTCTTC
TRBJ2-7 | NA | TRBV5-1 | NA | CASSFRSLGDEQYF | TGCGCCAGCAGCTTCAGGTCTCTCGGGGACGAGCAGTACTTC
TRBJ2-1 | TRBD2 | TRBV19 | few | CASSIDLLAGGDNEQFF | TGTGCCAGTAGTATAGACCTACTAGCGGGGGGCGACAATGAGCAGTTCTTC
TRBJ1-2 | TRBD1 | TRBV27 | few | CASSSHGTGQSYTF | TGTGCCAGCAGTTCCCACGGGACAGGGCAGAGCTACACCTTC
TRBJ1-1 | NA | TRBV19 | NA | CASSIRGPFEAFF | TGTGCCAGTAGTATCAGGGGCCCCTTCGAAGCTTTCTTT
TRBJ2-5 | TRBD2 | TRBV6-1 | few | CASSGLTSGRAGRGIETQYF | TGTGCCAGCAGTGGACTGACTAGCGGGAGGGCCGGGAGGGGGATTGAGACCCAGTACTTC
TRBJ2-3 | NA | TRBV5-1 | few | CASSHEGTGVTDTQYF | TGCGCCAGCAGCCACGAGGGGACTGGAGTCACAGATACGCAGTATTTT
TRBJ2-2 | NA | TRBV10-3 | NA | CAISESAGTGELFF | TGTGCCATCAGTGAGTCCGCGGGCACCGGGGAGCTGTTTTTT
TRBJ1-3 | NA | TRBV5-4 | few | CASSLAGGNTIYF | TGTGCCAGCAGCTTGGCGGGTGGCAACACCATATATTTT
TRBJ2-2 | TRBD2 | TRBV11-3 | NA | CASSLAGGDTGELFF | TGTGCCAGCAGCTTAGCGGGGGGAGACACCGGGGAGCTGTTTTTT
TRBJ2-5 | TRBD2 | TRBV2 | NA | CASSEGTSGEETQYF | TGTGCCAGCAGTGAAGGGACTAGCGGGGAAGAGACCCAGTACTTC